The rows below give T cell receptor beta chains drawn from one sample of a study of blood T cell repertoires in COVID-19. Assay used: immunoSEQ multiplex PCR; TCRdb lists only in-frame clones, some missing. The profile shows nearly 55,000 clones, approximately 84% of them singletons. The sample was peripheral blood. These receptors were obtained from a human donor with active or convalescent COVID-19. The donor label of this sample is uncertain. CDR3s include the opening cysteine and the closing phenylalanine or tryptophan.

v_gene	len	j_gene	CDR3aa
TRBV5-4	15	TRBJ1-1	CASSSTGAGNTEAFF
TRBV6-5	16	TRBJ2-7	CASSSTTGEKNYEQYF
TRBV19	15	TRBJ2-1	CASSEGRTPYNEQFF
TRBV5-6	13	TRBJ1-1	CASSPDRGTEAFF
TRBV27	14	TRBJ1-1	CAVSQQGVLTEAFF
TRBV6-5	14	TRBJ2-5	CAARWDSYQETQYF
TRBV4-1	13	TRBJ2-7	CASSRSLVDEQYF
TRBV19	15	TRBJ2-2	CASSIGSGAGGELFF
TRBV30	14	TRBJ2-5	CAWSGSGSWKTQYF
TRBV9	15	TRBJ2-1	CASSSAGGGYNEQFF
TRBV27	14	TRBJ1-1	CASSPDGLNTEAFF
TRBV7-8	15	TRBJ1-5	CASSITQGGSQPQHF
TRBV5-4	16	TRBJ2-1	CASSQGQPSSYNEQFF
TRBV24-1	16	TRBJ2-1	CATSDPSGTSYNEQFF
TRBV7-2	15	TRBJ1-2	CASSHRYGQGYGYTF
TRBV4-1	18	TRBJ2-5	CASSQDRFPGQRKETQYF
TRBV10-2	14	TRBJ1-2	CASSQQGSDYGYTF
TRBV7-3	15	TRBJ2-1	CASSPGQGIGNEQFF
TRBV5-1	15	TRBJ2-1	CASSLEVLSRGEQFF
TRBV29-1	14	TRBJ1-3	CSAKDTRSGNTIYF
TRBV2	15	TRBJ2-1	CAVPSSGTSYNEQFF
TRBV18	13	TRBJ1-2	CASSPPSTEGYTF
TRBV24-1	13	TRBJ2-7	CATSDGGKSEQYF
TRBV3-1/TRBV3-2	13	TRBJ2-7	CASSQDPEYEQYF
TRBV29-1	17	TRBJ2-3	CSVDSGTGAYRTDTQYF
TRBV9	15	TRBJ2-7	CASSPSGVPVYEQYF
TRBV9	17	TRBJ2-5	CASSGGFLGQGEETQYF
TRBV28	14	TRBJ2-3	CASSFRLATDTQYF
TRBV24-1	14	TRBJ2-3	CATSDSVPTDTQYF
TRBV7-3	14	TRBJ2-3	CASSPGQSTDTQYF
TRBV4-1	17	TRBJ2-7	CASSQGPRAGISYEQYF
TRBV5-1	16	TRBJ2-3	CASSPRGSGRADTQYF
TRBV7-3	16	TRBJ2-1	CASSSGGSGRYNEQFF
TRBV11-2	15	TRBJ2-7	CASIGTSGRANEQYF
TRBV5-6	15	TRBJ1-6	CASSLVDRINSPLHF
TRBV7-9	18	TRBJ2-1	CAINDLAGDLSSYNEQFF
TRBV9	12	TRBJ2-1	CASSTHGNEQFF
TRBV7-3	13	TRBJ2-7	CASSATGLGERYF
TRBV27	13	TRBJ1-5	CASSLTRKQPQHF
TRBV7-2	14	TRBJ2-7	CASSESHGPYEQYF
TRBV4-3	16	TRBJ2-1	CASSQLTGVSGNEQFF
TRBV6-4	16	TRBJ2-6	CASSASGSSGANVLTF
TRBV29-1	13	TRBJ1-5	CSVITGTNQPQHF
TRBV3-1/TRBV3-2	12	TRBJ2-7	CASTPHSYEQYF
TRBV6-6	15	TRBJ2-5	CASGRASGSIETQYF
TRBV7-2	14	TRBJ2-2	CASSPQGGTGELFF
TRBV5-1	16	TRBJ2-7	CASSFGGTGSGYEQYF
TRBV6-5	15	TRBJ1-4	CASSYIVATNEKLFF
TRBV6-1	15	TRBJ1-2	CASSEGWQGGYGYTF
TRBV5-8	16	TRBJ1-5	CASSLGAKLTNQPQHF
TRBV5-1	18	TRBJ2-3	CASSSSPGQGTSTDTQYF
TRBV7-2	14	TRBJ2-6	CASSYLSGANVLTF
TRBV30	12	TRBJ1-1	CAWSGVYTEAFF
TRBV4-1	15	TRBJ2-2	CARSLPGGGTGELFF
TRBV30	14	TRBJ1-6	CAWKSLGERSPLHF